This section outlines one TCR beta chain sequence together with its context. This specimen belongs to a study of human T cells and chemical hapten exposure. Time point: patch test 1, 2 weeks after DPC sensitization. Documented treatment: therapeutic diphenylcyclopropenone sensitization with weekly scalp DPC. The ends were cut back, 6 bases at V and 0 bases at J, with 14 bases in the middle. This CDR3 spans 15 amino acids. Each CDR3 protein is one row after TCRdb ran MiXCR on the RACE reads. The table shows 120,000 or so distinct CDR3 sequences, with approximately 15% occurring only once. The sample here was whole blood, taken in connection with sensitization to the hapten diphenylcyclopropenone (DPC). The chain couples TRBV12-3 or TRBV12-4 to TRBJ1-1; D is possibly TRBD1 (6 bases). This receptor was taken from a man younger than 35 with alopecia areata. Some clones in this sample may be carry-over from other donors' samples. CDR3 amino acids: CASRPQQGLNTEAFF. In DNA form, the CDR3 reads TGTGCCAGCAGACCACAACAGGGACTGAACACTGAAGCTTTCTTT.